A selection of T cell receptor beta chains follows, all from one sample in a study of immune characterization of retroperitoneal liposarcoma. TCRdb re-called the PCR reads with MiXCR, one entry per CDR3 protein. This table holds 6,500 to 7,000 distinct CDR3 sequences, around 30% found once. The specimen sequenced was blood. These receptors were obtained from a male donor with retroperitoneal liposarcoma. The CDR3 runs from the conserved cysteine through the conserved F or W. Each record gives: V gene, clone size, D gene, CDR3 length, J gene, CDR3 DNA, CDR3 protein. The D gene is left open where the match is weak. Not every row has a clone size; where given, it reads once, few, many or a size class.

V: TRBV3-1; size: -; D: TRBD2; length: 16; J: TRBJ2-5; DNA: TGTGCCAGCAGCCAAAGACAGCGGGGGGGCCGTGAGACCCAGTACTTC; CDR3: CASSQRQRGGRETQYF
V: TRBV28; size: medium-sized; D: TRBD2; length: 14; J: TRBJ2-3; DNA: TGTGCCAGCGGTTGGGAGGGAGGGGCAGATACGCAGTATTTT; CDR3: CASGWEGGADTQYF
V: TRBV12-3/TRBV12-4; size: -; D: TRBD2; length: 16; J: TRBJ2-1; DNA: TGTGCCAGCAGTTTAAGACTAGCGGGAGGGGGGAATGAGCAGTTCTTC; CDR3: CASSLRLAGGGNEQFF
V: TRBV4-1; size: many; D: -; length: 18; J: TRBJ2-1; DNA: TGCGCCAGCAGCCAAAGGGACTTACCGGGACAATTATACAATGAGCAGTTCTTC; CDR3: CASSQRDLPGQLYNEQFF
V: TRBV7-3; size: few; D: -; length: 13; J: TRBJ2-1; DNA: TGTGCCAGCAGCTTATCAGGCGACAATGAGCAGTTCTTC; CDR3: CASSLSGDNEQFF
V: TRBV6-1; size: -; D: -; length: 15; J: TRBJ2-7; DNA: TGTGCCAGCAGTGAGCAGGGTGGTTGGGCCTACGAGCAGTACTTC; CDR3: CASSEQGGWAYEQYF
V: TRBV6-6; size: many; D: TRBD1; length: 13; J: TRBJ1-2; DNA: TGTGCCAGCAGCCCAGGGGGCTGGTATGGCTACACCTTC; CDR3: CASSPGGWYGYTF
V: TRBV12-3/TRBV12-4; size: -; D: -; length: 15; J: TRBJ2-3; DNA: TGTGCCAGCAGTTCGGGGATACCCTCCACAGATACGCAGTATTTT; CDR3: CASSSGIPSTDTQYF
V: TRBV7-2; size: many; D: -; length: 13; J: TRBJ1-5; DNA: TGTGCCAGCAGCTTTGGCAGGGATCAGCCCCAGCATTTT; CDR3: CASSFGRDQPQHF
V: TRBV28; size: -; D: TRBD2; length: 20; J: TRBJ2-1; DNA: TGTGCCAGCAGTTTTCCGGCGGCGGGACTAGCGGGGGGTCTTTACAATGAGCAGTTCTTC; CDR3: CASSFPAAGLAGGLYNEQFF
V: TRBV11-2; size: few; D: TRBD2; length: 15; J: TRBJ2-5; DNA: TGTGCCAGCAGCTTAGTGGCTAGCGGGACGGAGACCCAGTACTTC; CDR3: CASSLVASGTETQYF
V: TRBV29-1; size: many; D: TRBD2; length: 13; J: TRBJ2-1; DNA: TGCAGCGCATCGGGACTAGCGGGAGAGACCCAGTTCTTC; CDR3: CSASGLAGETQFF
V: TRBV4-3; size: -; D: -; length: 14; J: TRBJ2-2; DNA: TGCGCCAGCAGCCAGACAACTAGGCCCGGGGAGCTGTTTTTT; CDR3: CASSQTTRPGELFF
V: TRBV5-1; size: -; D: -; length: 15; J: TRBJ2-1; DNA: TGCGCCAGCAAGCAAGATGAAGGTCCCTACAATGAGCAGTTCTTC; CDR3: CASKQDEGPYNEQFF
V: TRBV7-2; size: many; D: -; length: 15; J: TRBJ2-3; DNA: TGTGCCAGCAGCCCCGTGGGGGCTGGATCAGATACGCAGTATTTT; CDR3: CASSPVGAGSDTQYF
V: TRBV11-2; size: many; D: -; length: 14; J: TRBJ2-1; DNA: TGTGCCAGCAGCTTAGTAGGAGGGCGAGGTGGTATGTTCTTC; CDR3: CASSLVGGRGGMFF